These T cell receptor beta chains were read from a single sample in a study of blood T cell repertoires in COVID-19. Here immunoSEQ multiplex PCR was the method, and the copy in TCRdb shows in-frame clones only, minus some. The sample contains 25,000 to 30,000 clones, 80% to 90% of which appear only once. What was sequenced was peripheral blood. The receptor source for this set is a man aged 45-65 years with active COVID-19. The CDR3 runs from the conserved cysteine through the conserved F or W. Each record gives: clone size, V gene, J gene, D gene, CDR3 DNA, CDR3 protein. The D gene is left open where the match is weak. Only part of the rows carry a size: once, few, many, or a class if the clone is expanded.

size: .; V: TRBV5-4; J: TRBJ2-5; D: .; DNA: TGTGCCAGCAGCTTTGTCAGGGGTGGAGAGACCCAGTACTTC; CDR3: CASSFVRGGETQYF
size: .; V: TRBV6-5; J: TRBJ2-1; D: TRBD2; DNA: TGTGCCAGCAGTTATAGGCTAGCGGGAGTCAATGAGCAGTTCTTC; CDR3: CASSYRLAGVNEQFF
size: .; V: TRBV6-5; J: TRBJ2-1; D: TRBD2; DNA: TGTGCCAGCAGTTGGACTAGCGGGGATTACAATGAGCAGTTCTTC; CDR3: CASSWTSGDYNEQFF
size: once; V: TRBV13; J: TRBJ2-3; D: TRBD1; DNA: TGTGCCAGCAGCACACGGACAGGGTGGGGAGATACGCAGTATTTT; CDR3: CASSTRTGWGDTQYF
size: .; V: TRBV9; J: TRBJ2-3; D: .; DNA: TGTGCCAGCAGCGTAGTGGGGCAGGCCAACACAGATACGCAGTATTTT; CDR3: CASSVVGQANTDTQYF
size: .; V: TRBV6-4; J: TRBJ2-2; D: .; DNA: TGTGCCAGCAGTGACTACCCGGGACAAAACACCGGGGAGCTGTTTTTT; CDR3: CASSDYPGQNTGELFF
size: .; V: TRBV5-1; J: TRBJ1-5; D: TRBD1; DNA: TGCGCCAGCAGCTTGGGCACAGGGGGCGGCAATCAGCCCCAGCATTTT; CDR3: CASSLGTGGGNQPQHF
size: .; V: TRBV29-1; J: TRBJ1-2; D: .; DNA: TGCAGCGTTCGGCAAGACTCGGCGGGCTACACCTTC; CDR3: CSVRQDSAGYTF
size: .; V: TRBV5-6; J: TRBJ2-5; D: .; DNA: TGTGCCAGCAGCTTGCTTCGGCTAGCGCTAAACCAAGAGACCCAGTACTTC; CDR3: CASSLLRLALNQETQYF
size: .; V: TRBV5-6; J: TRBJ1-1; D: .; DNA: TGTGCCAGCAGCCTGAGTTCAGGGAACACTGAAGCTTTCTTT; CDR3: CASSLSSGNTEAFF
size: .; V: TRBV29-1; J: TRBJ2-3; D: TRBD2; DNA: TGCAGCGTTGGTCCTAGCGGGGTTGCAAGCACAGATACGCAGTATTTT; CDR3: CSVGPSGVASTDTQYF
size: .; V: TRBV4-1; J: TRBJ1-4; D: .; DNA: TGCGCCAGCAGCCAAGAATCTAGACGGATTAATGAAAAACTGTTTTTT; CDR3: CASSQESRRINEKLFF
size: .; V: TRBV4-1; J: TRBJ2-5; D: .; DNA: TGCGCCAGCAGCCAAGAGGGGCGAGATGAAGAGACCCAGTACTTC; CDR3: CASSQEGRDEETQYF
size: .; V: TRBV30; J: TRBJ2-1; D: TRBD2; DNA: TGTGCCTCCACAACTAGCGGGAGGCTCCGGATCGATGAGCAGTTCTTC; CDR3: CASTTSGRLRIDEQFF
size: .; V: TRBV5-1; J: TRBJ1-6; D: .; DNA: TGCGCCAGCAGCTTGCGGGGGGCGCGGGTCGAGTCACCCCTCCACTTT; CDR3: CASSLRGARVESPLHF
size: .; V: TRBV18; J: TRBJ1-6; D: .; DNA: TGTGCCAGCTCACCAGCCGCGGGAAATTCACCCCTCCACTTT; CDR3: CASSPAAGNSPLHF
size: .; V: TRBV28; J: TRBJ1-1; D: .; DNA: TGTGCCAGCAGTTTGATACGGGGGAACACTGAAGCTTTCTTT; CDR3: CASSLIRGNTEAFF
size: .; V: TRBV7-5; J: TRBJ2-3; D: .; DNA: TGTGCCAGAAGCTTACCTGGGACGGGAGGGGATACGCAGTATTTT; CDR3: CARSLPGTGGDTQYF
size: .; V: TRBV7-2; J: TRBJ2-3; D: .; DNA: TGTGCCAGCAGCTCCCCCCGTCAGGTGGCAGATACGCAGTATTTT; CDR3: CASSSPRQVADTQYF
size: few; V: TRBV18; J: TRBJ1-1; D: TRBD1; DNA: TGTGCCAGCTCAATCGGGACAGGCTTTGAAGCTTTCTTT; CDR3: CASSIGTGFEAFF
size: .; V: TRBV5-1; J: TRBJ1-5; D: TRBD1; DNA: TGCGCCAGCAGCTTTGGACAGGGTGATCAGCCCCAGCATTTT; CDR3: CASSFGQGDQPQHF
size: .; V: TRBV6-5; J: TRBJ1-5; D: .; DNA: TGTGCCAGCAGTTACTCAACGGGCAATCAGCCCCAGCATTTT; CDR3: CASSYSTGNQPQHF
size: .; V: TRBV5-4; J: TRBJ2-5; D: TRBD2; DNA: TGTGCCAGCAGCACCAGGACTAGCGGGAGATGGGAGACCCAGTACTTC; CDR3: CASSTRTSGRWETQYF
size: .; V: TRBV5-5; J: TRBJ1-5; D: TRBD1; DNA: TGTGCCAGCAGCTTTGTAGCAGGGGGTCAGCCCCAGCATTTT; CDR3: CASSFVAGGQPQHF
size: .; V: TRBV19; J: TRBJ2-5; D: TRBD1; DNA: TGTGCCAGTAGTCCGGGGGACAGGGGGCTGATGGAGACCCAGTACTTC; CDR3: CASSPGDRGLMETQYF
size: .; V: TRBV28; J: TRBJ2-4; D: .; DNA: TGTGCCAGCAGTTTAGCGGTCACACCTAGGGCCAAAAACATTCAGTACTTC; CDR3: CASSLAVTPRAKNIQYF
size: .; V: TRBV14; J: TRBJ1-3; D: .; DNA: TGTGCCAGCAGCCGAAAATTCAAACTTCTCTCTGGAAACACCATATATTTT; CDR3: CASSRKFKLLSGNTIYF
size: .; V: TRBV5-1; J: TRBJ2-4; D: TRBD1; DNA: TGCGCCAGCAGCTGGACAGGGGGAAACATTCAGTACTTC; CDR3: CASSWTGGNIQYF
size: .; V: TRBV6-5; J: TRBJ2-1; D: TRBD2; DNA: TGTGCCAGCAATTACGGGGGGTACGGAGGGAATGAGCAGTTCTTC; CDR3: CASNYGGYGGNEQFF
size: .; V: TRBV5-4; J: TRBJ2-1; D: .; DNA: TGTGCCAGCAGCTTGGAAGGGACAATCTCCTACAATGAGCAGTTCTTC; CDR3: CASSLEGTISYNEQFF
size: .; V: TRBV4-1; J: TRBJ2-7; D: .; DNA: TGCGCCAGCAGCCAGGCCGGACAGTACTACGAGCAGTACTTC; CDR3: CASSQAGQYYEQYF
size: .; V: TRBV28; J: TRBJ2-7; D: .; DNA: TGTGCCAGCATCACAGGGGGGGACGGAACCTACGAGCAGTACTTC; CDR3: CASITGGDGTYEQYF
size: .; V: TRBV19; J: TRBJ2-5; D: .; DNA: TGTGCCAGTAGTATCTCAGGCTACATTGCGACCCAGTACTTC; CDR3: CASSISGYIATQYF
size: .; V: TRBV6-5; J: TRBJ2-7; D: .; DNA: TGTGCCAGCGAGTCCGGACTTCTCTACGAGCAGTACTTC; CDR3: CASESGLLYEQYF
size: once; V: TRBV15; J: TRBJ2-2; D: TRBD1; DNA: TGTGCCATCAGGGGGCCGGGTACCGGGGAGCTGTTTTTT; CDR3: CAIRGPGTGELFF
size: .; V: TRBV6-5; J: TRBJ1-5; D: .; DNA: TGTGCCAGCAAAGAGTGGGGCGAGCGCAATCAGCCCCAGCATTTT; CDR3: CASKEWGERNQPQHF
size: .; V: TRBV15; J: TRBJ1-4; D: .; DNA: TGTGCCACCAGCAGAGAGGCGGGGGAAAAACTGTTTTTT; CDR3: CATSREAGEKLFF
size: .; V: TRBV6-2/TRBV6-3; J: TRBJ2-5; D: TRBD1; DNA: TGTGCCAGCAGTTACGTGACAGGGTACGGGACCCAGTACTTC; CDR3: CASSYVTGYGTQYF
size: .; V: TRBV28; J: TRBJ2-5; D: TRBD1; DNA: TGTGCCAGCAGTTCGGCTACCGAAACAGGGGGAGGAGAGACCCAGTACTTC; CDR3: CASSSATETGGGETQYF
size: .; V: TRBV2; J: TRBJ1-5; D: .; DNA: TGTGCCAGCAGAAAATTACAGGCTTCCAATCAGCCCCAGCATTTT; CDR3: CASRKLQASNQPQHF
size: .; V: TRBV19; J: TRBJ1-5; D: TRBD1; DNA: TGTGCCACCGAGCACCGAAGGACAGGGAAGAATCAGCCCCAGCATTTT; CDR3: CATEHRRTGKNQPQHF
size: .; V: TRBV6-2/TRBV6-3; J: TRBJ2-5; D: TRBD2; DNA: TGTGCCAGCAGTACAGGGACTAGCGGGAGGACCCAGTACTTC; CDR3: CASSTGTSGRTQYF
size: .; V: TRBV27; J: TRBJ1-4; D: .; DNA: TGTGCCAGCATGGACAGCTGGACTAATGAAAAACTGTTTTTT; CDR3: CASMDSWTNEKLFF
size: .; V: TRBV3-1/TRBV3-2; J: TRBJ2-7; D: TRBD2; DNA: TGTGCCAGCAGCAAGCAACTAGCGGGGGGTCACGAGCAGTACTTC; CDR3: CASSKQLAGGHEQYF
size: .; V: TRBV2; J: TRBJ2-1; D: TRBD1; DNA: TGTGCCAGCAGTGTCCCCCGGGACAGCCCAAGGTCCTACAATGAGCAGTTCTTC; CDR3: CASSVPRDSPRSYNEQFF
size: .; V: TRBV6-5; J: TRBJ2-2; D: TRBD2; DNA: TGTGCCTCGACGGGGGGGAACACCGGGGAGCTGTTTTTT; CDR3: CASTGGNTGELFF
size: .; V: TRBV6-5; J: TRBJ2-5; D: .; DNA: TGTGCCAGCAGGGGGATGGGGCTGTATCTGGAGACCCAGTACTTC; CDR3: CASRGMGLYLETQYF
size: .; V: TRBV6-5; J: TRBJ2-3; D: .; DNA: TGTGCCAGCAACCAGCGGTGGGGCACAGATACGCAGTATTTT; CDR3: CASNQRWGTDTQYF
size: .; V: TRBV11-3; J: TRBJ2-5; D: TRBD2; DNA: TGTGCCAGCAGCTTGCAAGCGGGAGGGGCAGAGACCCAGTACTTC; CDR3: CASSLQAGGAETQYF
size: .; V: TRBV28; J: TRBJ2-5; D: .; DNA: TGTGCCAGCAGTTTAGGGGCGACGTTTGGGACCCAGTACTTC; CDR3: CASSLGATFGTQYF
size: .; V: TRBV5-1; J: TRBJ1-4; D: TRBD1; DNA: TGCGCCAGCAGCTTGGCAGGGGGGCGAACTGAAAAACTGTTTTTT; CDR3: CASSLAGGRTEKLFF
size: .; V: TRBV28; J: TRBJ1-2; D: TRBD1; DNA: TGTGCCAGCAGTTCGACCAGGTGGACAGGGAATGGCTACACCTTC; CDR3: CASSSTRWTGNGYTF
size: .; V: TRBV13; J: TRBJ1-6; D: .; DNA: TGTGCCAGCAGCGTTGACATGTCCTCTTCACCCCTCCACTTT; CDR3: CASSVDMSSSPLHF
size: .; V: TRBV5-1; J: TRBJ2-1; D: TRBD2; DNA: TGCGCCAGCAGCTTGGACGGGAGGATCTACAATGAGCAGTTCTTC; CDR3: CASSLDGRIYNEQFF
size: .; V: TRBV7-6; J: TRBJ2-1; D: TRBD2; DNA: TGTGCCAGCAGCGGAACTAGCGGGAGCTCCTACAATGAGCAGTTCTTC; CDR3: CASSGTSGSSYNEQFF
size: .; V: TRBV6-5; J: TRBJ2-1; D: TRBD1; DNA: TGTGCCAGCAGTCCCGGACAGGGGGTCTACAATGAGCAGTTCTTC; CDR3: CASSPGQGVYNEQFF
size: once; V: TRBV10-3; J: TRBJ1-5; D: TRBD1; DNA: TGTGCCATCAGTCTCCAGGGGGGCAATCAGCCCCAGCATTTT; CDR3: CAISLQGGNQPQHF